This T cell receptor (beta chain) was recorded in a study of cytotoxic CD8 clonotypes in ibrutinib-treated CLL. Germline CDR1 DFQATT, CDR2 SNEGSKA (reference sequence). CDR3 length equals 10 residues. V was pared by 6 bases and J by 3 bases, with 5 bases between. Assay used: immunoSEQ multiplex PCR; TCRdb lists only in-frame clones, some missing. The profile shows fewer than 50,000 clones, about 70% of them singletons. The receptor was isolated from a human donor with chronic lymphocytic leukemia. V is TRBV20-1 and J is TRBJ2-5; D is undetermined. Sequenced here: PBMCs, sampled after 12 months of ibrutinib treatment. The CDR3: CSAEEETQYF. The CDR3 DNA follows: TGCAGTGCCGAAGAAGAGACCCAGTACTTC.